This TCR beta chain was obtained from a study of blood T cell repertoires in COVID-19. Overall study context: Samples of COVID-19 (acute and convalescent) were obtained from the United States, Italy and Spain.

V lost 5 bases and J lost 1, with 5 bases in between. Germline V gene lookup returns CDR1 SGHAT and CDR2 FQDESV (reference sequence). The CDR3 is made up of 12 amino acids. Per the original data handling: Estimated nucleated cell counts came from reference gene primer amplification. The data were produced by immunoSEQ multiplex PCR, yet TCRdb's version contains in-frame clones alone and is incomplete. That table is the source of V, J and clone size, and D and trimming were worked out from the DNA. The data hold some 400,000 clones, with 90% observed a single time. Sequenced sample: peripheral blood. The chain couples TRBV11-1 to TRBJ2-5; D is unresolved. The source is a young man with active or convalescent COVID-19. CDR3 coding DNA: TGTGCCAGCAGCCCGAGCCAAGAGACCCAGTACTTC. Protein product: CASSPSQETQYF.